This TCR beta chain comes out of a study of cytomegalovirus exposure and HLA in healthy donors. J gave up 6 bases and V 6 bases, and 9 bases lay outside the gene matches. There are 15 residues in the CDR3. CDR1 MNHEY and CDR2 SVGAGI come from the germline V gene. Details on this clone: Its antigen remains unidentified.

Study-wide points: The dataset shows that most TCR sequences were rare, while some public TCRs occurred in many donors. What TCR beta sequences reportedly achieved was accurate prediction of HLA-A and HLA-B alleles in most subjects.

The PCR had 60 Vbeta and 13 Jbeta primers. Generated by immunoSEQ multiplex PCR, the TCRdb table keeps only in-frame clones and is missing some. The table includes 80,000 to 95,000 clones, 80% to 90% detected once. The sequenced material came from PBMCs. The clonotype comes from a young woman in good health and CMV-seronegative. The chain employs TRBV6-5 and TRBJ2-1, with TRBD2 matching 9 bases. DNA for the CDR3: TGTGCCAGCAGACGTAGCGGGAGCCTGGGCAATGAGCAGTTCTTC. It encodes CASRRSGSLGNEQFF.